The 24 T cell receptor beta chains reported below all come from one sample, sequenced in a study of metastatic and nonmetastatic thyroid tumors. Among the patients, none had received any treatment before thyroid surgery. TCRdb re-analyzed the PCR reads through MiXCR. The data hold around 40,000 clones, with approximately 17% observed a single time. The sample taken for sequencing was blood. Receptors were obtained from a male donor with papillary thyroid cancer or a benign thyroid nodule (not recorded which). Some clones in this sample may be carry-over from other donors' samples.

As for this clone: The sample holds other DNA sequences that translate to the same CDR3. The J gene is TRBJ2-5, the V gene TRBV28, with D unresolved. The germline gives CDR1 MDHEN, CDR2 SYDVKM. The V gene lost 3 bases and the J gene lost 0 bases, with 2 bases spanning the gap. This CDR3 has 12 amino acids. The CDR3 protein is CASSLNQETQYF. In nucleotides, the CDR3 is TGTGCCAGCAGTTTGAACCAAGAGACCCAGTACTTC.

Details on this clone: Germline and junction disagree at one end, which may indicate a read error. The chain employs TRBV5-1 and TRBJ2-1; D is possibly TRBD1 or TRBD2 (5 bases each). Germline V gene sequence: CDR1 SGHRS, CDR2 YFSETQ. The CDR3 sequence is 16 residues long. The CDR3 region is CASSFEGKGANNEQFF. The CDR3 DNA follows: TGCGCAAGCAGCTTCGAGGGGAAAGGGGCAAACAATGAGCAGTTCTTC.

This clone was picked up many times. This CDR3 is CASSWGQGSNYGYTF. The CDR3 DNA sequence: TGTGCCAGCAGTTGGGGGCAGGGCTCTAACTATGGCTACACCTTC. This chain links TRBV12-3 or TRBV12-4 with TRBJ1-2, with D maybe TRBD1 (6 bases). The CDR3 has 15 amino acids. V was pared by 4 bases and J by 0 bases, with 12 bases between.

This clone was observed many times. The gene calls are TRBV30 and TRBJ2-3, with D unclear. Germline V lookup: CDR1 GTSNPN, CDR2 SVGIG (reference sequence). V lost 0 bases and J lost 10, with 14 bases in between. The CDR3 spans 13 residues. DNA for the CDR3: TGTGCCTGGAGTGTACTCGCGGCCCTGCCGCAGTATTTT. The encoded protein is CAWSVLAALPQYF.

This clone has a count of ten or more. The rearrangement uses TRBV20-1 and TRBJ1-2, with D maybe TRBD1 (6 bases). V was clipped by 4 bases and J by 4 bases, with 22 bases between them. This CDR3 contains 16 residues. CDR1 is DFQATT, CDR2 SNEGSKA, per germline (reference sequence). CDR3 sequence reads: CSANPLNRDFGYGYTF. CDR3 nucleotide sequence: TGCAGTGCTAATCCCCTCAACAGGGACTTTGGCTATGGCTACACCTTC.

This clone appeared many times. The chain links TRBV5-1 to TRBJ2-2; D not resolved. The V end was cut by 5 bases, the J end by 1 base, with 3 bases between. Germline lookup yields CDR1 SGHRS and CDR2 YFSETQ. This CDR3 comprises 12 residues. The CDR3 nucleotides read TGCGCCAGCAGTCTGAACACCGGGGAGCTGTTTTTT. This gives the protein CASSLNTGELFF.

Many counts were recorded for this clone. This sequence joins TRBV5-8 and TRBJ1-6; TRBD1 aligns across 8 bases. Germline CDR1 is SGHTS and CDR2 is YDEGEE. The CDR3 loop spans 15 amino acids. Losses at the gene ends were 4 bases for V and 4 bases for J; bases not matched to a gene: 4. CDR3 nucleotides: TGTGCCAGCAGCCCTGACAGGGGATATAATTCACCCCTCCACTTT. Protein: CASSPDRGYNSPLHF.

This clone was observed at least ten times. This could be a read error, since a much larger clone is one nucleotide away. Distinct nucleotide sequences in the sample also encode this CDR3. J is TRBJ1-6 and V is TRBV20-1; no reliable D call. In germline, CDR1 is DFQATT, CDR2 SNEGSKA (reference sequence). The CDR3 sequence is 14 residues long. The chain's CDR3 is CSAIDSSYNSPLHF. Written as DNA, the CDR3 is TGCAGCGCTATAGATAGCTCCTATAATTCACCCCTCCACTTT.

In its sample, this clone ranks as medium-sized. This chain links TRBV27 with TRBJ2-6; D gene unclear. Germline CDR1 reads MNHEY; CDR2 reads SMNVEV (reference sequence). The V and J ends lost 5 bases and 5 bases respectively, with 7 bases between them. The CDR3 runs to 13 residues. In DNA, the CDR3 is TGTGCCAGCAGTCCGACCCGGGCCAACGTCCTGACTTTC. Amino acids: CASSPTRANVLTF.

This clone has ten or more counts. This clone may be a read error of a much larger clone one base away. The chain employs TRBV28 and TRBJ2-7; no clear D gene. V shed 6 bases and J shed 2 bases, with 14 bases lying between them. Germline V gene sequence: CDR1 MDHEN, CDR2 SYDVKM. The CDR3 sequence is 14 residues long. Written as DNA, the CDR3 is TGTGCCAGCAGCCCCCGCCAGTCCACCTACGAGCAGTACTTC. Translating it yields CASSPRQSTYEQYF.

This clone was counted ten times or more. The V gene is TRBV6-1, the J gene TRBJ2-5; TRBD1 matches 8 bases. CDR3 length: 16 residues. Germline loops: CDR1 MNHNS, CDR2 SASEGT. Losses at the gene ends were 2 bases for V and 3 bases for J; bases not matched to a gene: 8. CDR3: CASSEKTGTGEETQYF. For the CDR3, the DNA is TGTGCCAGCAGTGAAAAAACCGGGACAGGAGAAGAGACCCAGTACTTC.

This clone was observed many times. This chain links TRBV6-4 with TRBJ2-3, with D maybe TRBD1 (6 bases). Germline values: CDR1 MRHNA, CDR2 SNTAGT. Trimming took off 0 bases at V and 6 bases at J, with 13 bases between the two ends. The CDR3 length is 15 residues. The CDR3 spells CASSDSTGSVDTQYF. The CDR3 DNA sequence: TGTGCCAGCAGTGACTCAACAGGGTCAGTGGATACGCAGTATTTT.

Ten or more counts support this clone. The chain employs TRBV6-1 and TRBJ2-1; no clear D gene. The CDR3 runs to 11 residues. Germline V CDR1 and CDR2: MNHNS, SASEGT. V gave up 6 bases and J gave up 4 bases, with 4 bases separating them. The CDR3 DNA follows: TGTGCCAGCAGAGCATACAATGAGCAGTTCTTC. Translation: CASRAYNEQFF.

The V gene is TRBV20-1, the J gene TRBJ2-5; D unresolved. The germline CDR1 and CDR2 sequences are DFQATT and SNEGSKA (reference sequence). The V and J ends lost 5 bases and 5 bases respectively, with 21 bases between them. This CDR3 is 15 amino acids long. CDR3 loop: CSAGRDIESWETQYF. CDR3 coding DNA: TGCAGTGCTGGAAGAGATATTGAGTCATGGGAGACCCAGTACTTC.

The chain combines TRBV7-2 with TRBJ2-7, with 7 positions matching TRBD2. The germline CDR1 and CDR2 sequences are SGHTA and FQGNSA. V dropped 8 bases and J dropped 3; count of bases not matched to a gene: 7. This CDR3 is 13 amino acids long. The CDR3 DNA follows: TGTGCCAGCCGGTCTAGCGGTCTCTACGAGCAGTACTTC. It codes for CASRSSGLYEQYF.

V usage is TRBV4-1 and J usage is TRBJ1-3; D not resolved. Trimming cost V 4 bases and J 4 bases, with 8 bases left between them. The CDR3 covers 13 residues. CDR1 and CDR2 from the germline V gene are MGHRA and YSYEKL. The CDR3 is CASSLTRGNTIYF. The CDR3 DNA reads as TGCGCCAGCAGCCTCACCAGGGGAAACACCATATATTTT.

This clone was seen ten or more times. This sequence joins TRBV7-9 and TRBJ2-7, with no clear D. Germline values: CDR1 SEHNR, CDR2 FQNEAQ (reference sequence). The ends were cut back, 5 bases at V and 2 bases at J, with 16 bases in the middle. The CDR3 contains 15 residues. The CDR3 DNA is TGTGCCAGCAGCCCCGGACGGCTGGAGACCTACGAGCAGTACTTC. Translation gives CASSPGRLETYEQYF.

This clone was recorded at least ten times. A much larger clone differs by one base, so this may be a read error. CDR3 loop: CASSYSRTLSSYNSPPHF. CDR3 bases: TGTGCCAGCAGTTATTCTCGGACCCTGAGCTCCTATAATTCACCCCCCCACTTT. This chain uses TRBV6-2 or TRBV6-3 with TRBJ1-6; D is undetermined. This CDR3 is built from 18 residues. CDR1 is MNHEY and CDR2 is SVGEGT in the germline V gene.

Ten or more counts support this clone. V usage is TRBV3-1 and J usage is TRBJ2-1, with D perhaps matching TRBD2 (6 bases). This CDR3 comprises 13 residues. Deletions cut 8 bases from V and 5 bases from J, with 13 bases between. Germline V gene lookup returns CDR1 LGHDT and CDR2 YNNKEL (reference sequence). The CDR3 sequence is CASGRGLNNEQFF. The DNA of the CDR3 is TGTGCCAGCGGCCGCGGACTAAACAATGAGCAGTTCTTC.

The rearrangement links TRBV12-3 or TRBV12-4 to TRBJ2-3; 7 bases agree with TRBD1. The CDR3 is 15 amino acids. V lost 1 base and J lost 2; bases outside the gene matches: 3. CDR3: CASSLEGQNTDTQYF. In DNA form, the CDR3 reads TGTGCCAGCAGTTTAGAGGGACAGAACACAGATACGCAGTATTTT.

This clone was observed a few times. This sequence may be a read error, since a much larger clone differs from it by one base. Other DNA sequences in this sample translate to the same CDR3. The rearrangement links TRBV20-1 to TRBJ2-5; TRBD2 agrees at 13 bases. The CDR3 sequence is 15 residues long. Germline CDR1 is DFQATT and CDR2 is SNEGSKA (reference sequence). CDR3 residues: CSASFTSGGAETQYF. The DNA for the CDR3 is TGCAGCGCTAGTTTCACTAGCGGGGGGGCAGAGACCCAGTACTTC.

This clone occurred many times. This sequence joins TRBV7-8 and TRBJ2-3, with 9 nucleotides matching TRBD2. With 5 bases clipped from V and 1 base from J, the junction kept 13 bases outside the gene matches. The germline gives CDR1 SGHVS, CDR2 FQNEAQ. The CDR3 totals 18 residues. The CDR3 loop is CASSLRIAGEIGTDTQYF. The CDR3 DNA sequence: TGTGCCAGCAGCCTCAGAATAGCGGGAGAAATCGGCACAGATACGCAGTATTTT.

The table lists this clone with many counts. DNA for the CDR3: TGTGCCAGCTTTCCCACGGGGGCATTCGGGGAGCTGTTTTTT. This encodes CASFPTGAFGELFF. The V gene is TRBV6-1, the J gene TRBJ2-2, with D possibly being TRBD1 or TRBD2 (6 bases each). This CDR3 spans 14 amino acids. Germline loops: CDR1 MNHNS, CDR2 SASEGT. The V gene lost 8 bases and the J gene lost 7 bases, with 17 bases spanning the gap.

The CDR3 sequence: CASSGLVPTYEQYF. CDR3 bases: TGTGCCAGCAGCGGACTAGTCCCGACCTACGAGCAGTACTTC. The gene calls are TRBV2 and TRBJ2-7; TRBD2 aligns across 7 bases. The CDR3 extends over 14 amino acids. The V segment lost 6 bases and the J segment 2 bases; nucleotides outside the gene matches: 7. Germline V gene lookup returns CDR1 SNHLY and CDR2 FYNNEI.